This T cell receptor (beta chain) was sequenced in a study of neurological immune-mediated disorders. Study-wide findings and caveats: There were no CDR3 amino acid sequences shared by expanded clones across subjects, a result suggesting private repertoires in all groups.

The table lists this clonotype with many counts. No antigen is known for it. V was cut by 5 bases and J by 3 bases, with 17 bases left in between. The CDR3 is made up of 15 amino acids. The V gene's germline CDR1 is SGHTA and CDR2 FQGNSA. Synthesis of cDNA used 5'RACE (with 10-nucleotide random UMIs). Using its own MiXCR run on the 5' RACE reads, TCRdb lists one record per CDR3 protein. This repertoire shows some 70,000 distinct CDR3 sequences, roughly 3.2% found once; its top ten account for about 4%. The sequenced sample consisted of PBMCs. The TCR originated in a man aged 35 to 55 with multiple sclerosis. V gene TRBV7-2 combines with J gene TRBJ2-7, with D tentatively TRBD1 (6 bases). The CDR3 DNA is TGTGCCAGCAGCCCACAACTAGGGGGAGACTACGAGCAGTACTTC. It encodes CASSPQLGGDYEQYF.